The following is a T cell receptor beta chain sequence with its context. Its cognate antigen is unknown. Patients with other autoimmune diseases, uncontrolled infections, pregnancy or lactation were excluded. Clinical symptoms and serum thyroxine were used for diagnosis; TRAb, thyroid ultrasound and orbital computed tomography were also relied on. Amplification of the TCR beta CDR3 regions used RNA transcripts (as template). Second-round multiplex PCR came after a first-round RT-PCR that employed HTBI primers. MiXCR, run by TCRdb on the multiplex PCR reads, gives a single entry per CDR3 protein. The profile shows roughly 1.1 million distinct CDR3 sequences, about 35% of them singletons. Germline loops: CDR1 SGHTA, CDR2 FQGNSA. The CDR3 has 13 amino acids. Trimming cost V 2 bases and J 10 bases; bases outside gene matches: 5. The entry originates in a study of Graves' ophthalmopathy and Graves' hyperthyroidism.

Study-wide results and caveats: With around 88% sensitivity and around 80% specificity, a 13-signature model separated ophthalmopathy from stable hyperthyroidism.

Material for sequencing was peripheral blood or thyroid tissue (not recorded which). This receptor was identified in an adult man with Graves' hyperthyroidism. The chain links TRBV7-2 to TRBJ1-2; 9 bases agree with TRBD1. As DNA, the CDR3 is TGTGCCAGCAGCTTAATCCGGACAGGGGTCTACACCTTC. It specifies CASSLIRTGVYTF.